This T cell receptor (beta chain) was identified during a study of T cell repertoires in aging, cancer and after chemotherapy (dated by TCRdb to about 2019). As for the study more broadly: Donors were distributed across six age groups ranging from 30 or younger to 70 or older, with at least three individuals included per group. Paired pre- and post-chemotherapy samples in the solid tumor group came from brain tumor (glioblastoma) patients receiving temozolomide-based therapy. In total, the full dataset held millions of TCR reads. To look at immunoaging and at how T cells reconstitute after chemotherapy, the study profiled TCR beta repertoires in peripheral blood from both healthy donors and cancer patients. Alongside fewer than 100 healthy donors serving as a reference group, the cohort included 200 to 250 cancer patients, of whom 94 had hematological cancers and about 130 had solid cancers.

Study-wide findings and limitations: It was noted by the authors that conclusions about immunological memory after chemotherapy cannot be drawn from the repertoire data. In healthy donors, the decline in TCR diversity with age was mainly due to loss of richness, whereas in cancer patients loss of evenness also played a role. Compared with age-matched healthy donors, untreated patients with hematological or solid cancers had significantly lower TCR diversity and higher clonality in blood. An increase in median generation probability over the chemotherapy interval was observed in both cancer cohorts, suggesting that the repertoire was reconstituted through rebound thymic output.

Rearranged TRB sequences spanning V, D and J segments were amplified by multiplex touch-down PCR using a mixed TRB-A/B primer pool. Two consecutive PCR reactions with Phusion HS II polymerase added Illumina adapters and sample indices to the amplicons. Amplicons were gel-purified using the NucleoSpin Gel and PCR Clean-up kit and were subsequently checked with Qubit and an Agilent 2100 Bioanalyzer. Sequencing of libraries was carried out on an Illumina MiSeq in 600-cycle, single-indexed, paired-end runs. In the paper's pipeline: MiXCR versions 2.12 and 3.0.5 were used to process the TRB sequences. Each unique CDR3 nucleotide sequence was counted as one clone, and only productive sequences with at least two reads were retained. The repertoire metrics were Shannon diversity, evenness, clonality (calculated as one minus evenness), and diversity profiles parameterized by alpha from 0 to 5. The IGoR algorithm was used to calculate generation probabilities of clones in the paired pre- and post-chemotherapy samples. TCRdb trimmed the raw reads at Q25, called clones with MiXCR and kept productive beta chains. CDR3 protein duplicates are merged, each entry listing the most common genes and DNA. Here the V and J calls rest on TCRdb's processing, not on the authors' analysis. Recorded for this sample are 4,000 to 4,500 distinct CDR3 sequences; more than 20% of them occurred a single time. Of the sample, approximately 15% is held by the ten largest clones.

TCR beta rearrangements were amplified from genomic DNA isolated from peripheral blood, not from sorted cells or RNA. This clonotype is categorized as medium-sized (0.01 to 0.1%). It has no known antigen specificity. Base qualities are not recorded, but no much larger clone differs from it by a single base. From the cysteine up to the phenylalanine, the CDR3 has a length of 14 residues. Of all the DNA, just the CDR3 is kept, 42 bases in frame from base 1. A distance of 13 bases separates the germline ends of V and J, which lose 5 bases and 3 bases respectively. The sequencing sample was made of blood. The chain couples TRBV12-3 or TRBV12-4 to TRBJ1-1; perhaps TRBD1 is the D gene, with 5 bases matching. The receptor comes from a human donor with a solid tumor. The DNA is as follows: TGTGCCAGCAGTCCCCGGGGCAGCTACACTGAAGCTTTCTTT. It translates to CASSPRGSYTEAFF.